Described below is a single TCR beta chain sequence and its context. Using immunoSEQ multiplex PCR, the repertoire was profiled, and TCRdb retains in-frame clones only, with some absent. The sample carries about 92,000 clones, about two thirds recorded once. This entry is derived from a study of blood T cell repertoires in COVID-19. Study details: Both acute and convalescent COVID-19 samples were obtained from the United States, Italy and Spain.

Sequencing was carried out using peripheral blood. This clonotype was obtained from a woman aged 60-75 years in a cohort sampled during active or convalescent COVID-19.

The CDR3 loop reads CASSGGQIYGYTF. The CDR3 bases are TGCGCCAGCAGCGGAGGACAGATCTATGGCTACACCTTC. This sequence joins TRBV5-1 and TRBJ1-2; possible D gene TRBD1, 6 bases. Germline V gene data show CDR1 as SGHRS and CDR2 as YFSETQ. The CDR3 totals 13 residues. V shed 4 bases and J shed 4 bases, with 11 bases lying between them.